What follows is one T cell receptor beta chain and its context. Which antigen it targets is not known. No base qualities exist here, and no much larger clone lies one base off it. Library preparation employed the immunoSEQ multiplex PCR assay. RNA was extracted from all samples and reverse transcribed into cDNA, which served as template for TCR sequencing. First-strand cDNA was synthesized with SuperScript III using a 2:1 mix of oligo-dT and random hexamers. Amplification bias was assessed with a synthetic immune receptor repertoire, and residual bias was removed computationally. The source study handled its data this way. After raw reads were preprocessed to remove errors, the CDR3 was defined following IMGT conventions as running from the conserved cysteine to phenylalanine. Clonality was computed by normalizing Shannon entropy by log2 of the number of productive unique TCRs and subtracting the result from 1. CD4 or CD8 identity of scalp clones was inferred by cross-referencing scalp TCRbeta sequences with sorted blood CD4 and CD8 repertoires. TCRdb holds this immuneACCESS table with in-frame rearrangements only. Some clones are missing; in checked studies, unresolved V genes explain under half, and the rest has no known cause. The V and J calls and clone size are taken from that table; D and trimming were inferred from the DNA. This sample comprises roughly 12,000 clones, around three fifths of them detected only once. Roughly 21% of the sample is in the top ten clones.

The data belong to a study of CD8+ T cells in alopecia areata (dated by TCRdb to between 2017 and 2018). As for the study more broadly: Treated patients were enrolled in an open-label pilot trial of oral tofacitinib, 5 to 10 mg twice daily, for moderate-to-severe alopecia areata. Tofacitinib was given for 6 to 18 months, followed by 6 months of follow-up off drug to assess delayed response and recurrence. To study T cell clonal expansion in alopecia areata, the researchers applied high-throughput TCRbeta sequencing to both the C3H/HeJ mouse model and human patients. Human TCRbeta sequencing covered scalp tissue and sorted CD4+ and CD8+ peripheral blood T cells from patchy and totalis/universalis alopecia areata patients and healthy controls. Patients on tofacitinib were biopsied at baseline and after 4 and 24 weeks of treatment, and several of the patients also had a later scalp biopsy. Clonality in the scalp was compared among normal scalp (n=4), patchy alopecia areata scalp (n=8), and alopecia totalis/universalis scalp (n=8). RNA came from the PAXgene miRNA kit for fixed scalp, the miRNeasy kit for PBMCs, and the RNeasy kit for mouse skin. Amplification of TCRbeta CDR3 regions was done by immunoSEQ multiplex PCR using 35 Vbeta forward primers and 13 Jbeta reverse primers.

Here is what the overall study found, with its caveats: Shared TCR sequences between patients were less evident than in mice, which may be partly attributable to HLA diversity in the patient population. Unlike mouse skin, where gammadelta T cells dominate, normal human skin contains resident alphabeta T cells that get sequenced too, which complicates analysis of the scalp TCR repertoire. Lesional scalp, especially in alopecia totalis/universalis, showed higher clonality and more expanded CD8+ clones than normal scalp, suggesting antigenic drive.

V was cut back by 2 bases and J by 8 bases, leaving a gap of 10 bases between them. Reading from cysteine to phenylalanine, the CDR3 counts 13 amino acids. CDR3 DNA only is kept here, 39 bases in frame from base 1. Reading the germline V gene gives CDR1 SGHTA and CDR2 FQGTGA. Lesional scalp punch biopsies and peripheral blood were obtained from alopecia areata patients. Scalp biopsies from humans were placed right away in PAXgene tissue containers for fixation. The V and J segments used are TRBV7-3 and TRBJ2-4; the D gene is unclear. Input material: skin. The origin of this receptor is a human donor with alopecia areata. CDR3 loop: CASSLDLEDIQYF. Here is the DNA: TGTGCCAGCAGCTTAGATTTGGAAGACATTCAGTACTTC. The CDR3 plus the reference TRBV7-3 and TRBJ2-4 genes for the other parts give the full variable domain: GAGVSQTPSNKVTEKGKYVELRCDPISGHTALYWYRQSLGQGPEFLIYFQGTGAADDSGLPNDRFFAVRPEGSVSTLKIQRTERGDSAVYLCASSLDLEDIQYFGAGTRLSVL.